The present entry profiles one T cell receptor beta chain with its context. Which antigen it targets is not known. No base quality information exists; no much larger clone differs at one position. This record belongs to a study of response to subunit inactivated influenza vaccine (dated by TCRdb to about 2018). Broadly, across the study: Deep quantitative profiling of the T cell receptor repertoire was used in the study to follow responses to a trivalent subunit inactivated influenza vaccine.

Its CDR3 holds 15 amino acids, cysteine through phenylalanine. Only the CDR3 DNA stays, 45 bases, in frame from base 1. From a lookup of the germline V gene, CDR1 and CDR2 are MDHEN and SYDVKM. V is clipped by 6 bases and J by 3 bases, and the sequence between their germline boundaries is 18 bases long. Broader findings and caveats from the paper: The authors suggested that each seasonal influenza vaccination may recruit only a limited number of new T cells.

Library creation used RT-PCR. Sequencer: Illumina HiSeq 2500. TCRdb applied fastp at Q25 and MiXCR to the public reads, then kept only in-frame beta chains. Under each unique CDR3 protein, matching rows form one entry showing the most common genes and DNA. Within this sample are some 500,000 distinct CDR3 sequences, with 25% of them counted one time only. Of the sample, approximately 1.9% falls within the top ten clones. This material consisted of CD4+ T cells sorted from PBMCs, taken more than 4 days after vaccination. This receptor chain uses TRBV28 and TRBJ2-7; perhaps TRBD2 is the D gene, with 6 bases matching. This clonotype originated in a man aged 50-60 years who received an inactivated influenza vaccine. Donor details come from another sample of the same person, matched by shared clones. The DNA is as follows: TGTGCCAGCAGAGCAGGCGGGGTTGAGGGCTACGAGCAGTACTTC. Its product reads: CASRAGGVEGYEQYF.